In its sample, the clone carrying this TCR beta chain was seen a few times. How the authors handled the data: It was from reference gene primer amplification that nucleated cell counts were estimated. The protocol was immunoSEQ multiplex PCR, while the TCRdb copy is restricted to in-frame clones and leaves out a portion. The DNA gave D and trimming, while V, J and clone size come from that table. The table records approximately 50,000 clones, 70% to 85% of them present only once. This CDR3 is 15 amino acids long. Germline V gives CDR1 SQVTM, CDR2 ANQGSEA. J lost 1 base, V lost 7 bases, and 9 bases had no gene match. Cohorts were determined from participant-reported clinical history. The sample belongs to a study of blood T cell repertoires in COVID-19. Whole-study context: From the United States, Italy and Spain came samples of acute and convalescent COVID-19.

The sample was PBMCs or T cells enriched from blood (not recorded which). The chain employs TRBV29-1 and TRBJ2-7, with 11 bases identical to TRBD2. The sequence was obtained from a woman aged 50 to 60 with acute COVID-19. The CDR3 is CSADLSSGGSYEQYF. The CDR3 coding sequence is TGCAGCGCGGACCTGTCTAGCGGGGGGTCCTACGAGCAGTACTTC.